The clone carrying this T cell receptor (beta chain) has more than one count but fewer than ten. These data are taken from a study of blood T cell repertoires in COVID-19. Study summary: Samples came from the United States, Italy and Spain, spanning acute and convalescent COVID-19. The analysed material was cDNA or gDNA that came from T cells, B-cell-depleted T cells, or PBMCs.

In the authors' methods: The assay estimated nucleated cells by amplifying reference gene primers. Sequencing used immunoSEQ multiplex PCR; TCRdb keeps in-frame clones, though not all of them. V, J and clone size are taken as reported in that table, and D and trimming were inferred from the DNA itself. The data show fewer than 75,000 clones, with 82% seen just once and about two fifths held by the top ten. Looked up from germline, CDR1 is SEHNR and CDR2 is FQNEAQ (reference sequence). CDR3 length: 15 amino acids. V was trimmed by 5 bases and J by 4 bases, leaving 17 bases between them. The sample taken for sequencing was peripheral blood. The V call is TRBV7-9, the J call TRBJ1-2, with D perhaps matching TRBD1 (6 bases). The TCR comes from a human donor in a cohort sampled during active COVID-19. CDR3 sequence: CASSPASDSFYGYTF. The CDR3 coding sequence is TGTGCCAGCAGCCCTGCCTCGGACAGCTTCTATGGCTACACCTTC.